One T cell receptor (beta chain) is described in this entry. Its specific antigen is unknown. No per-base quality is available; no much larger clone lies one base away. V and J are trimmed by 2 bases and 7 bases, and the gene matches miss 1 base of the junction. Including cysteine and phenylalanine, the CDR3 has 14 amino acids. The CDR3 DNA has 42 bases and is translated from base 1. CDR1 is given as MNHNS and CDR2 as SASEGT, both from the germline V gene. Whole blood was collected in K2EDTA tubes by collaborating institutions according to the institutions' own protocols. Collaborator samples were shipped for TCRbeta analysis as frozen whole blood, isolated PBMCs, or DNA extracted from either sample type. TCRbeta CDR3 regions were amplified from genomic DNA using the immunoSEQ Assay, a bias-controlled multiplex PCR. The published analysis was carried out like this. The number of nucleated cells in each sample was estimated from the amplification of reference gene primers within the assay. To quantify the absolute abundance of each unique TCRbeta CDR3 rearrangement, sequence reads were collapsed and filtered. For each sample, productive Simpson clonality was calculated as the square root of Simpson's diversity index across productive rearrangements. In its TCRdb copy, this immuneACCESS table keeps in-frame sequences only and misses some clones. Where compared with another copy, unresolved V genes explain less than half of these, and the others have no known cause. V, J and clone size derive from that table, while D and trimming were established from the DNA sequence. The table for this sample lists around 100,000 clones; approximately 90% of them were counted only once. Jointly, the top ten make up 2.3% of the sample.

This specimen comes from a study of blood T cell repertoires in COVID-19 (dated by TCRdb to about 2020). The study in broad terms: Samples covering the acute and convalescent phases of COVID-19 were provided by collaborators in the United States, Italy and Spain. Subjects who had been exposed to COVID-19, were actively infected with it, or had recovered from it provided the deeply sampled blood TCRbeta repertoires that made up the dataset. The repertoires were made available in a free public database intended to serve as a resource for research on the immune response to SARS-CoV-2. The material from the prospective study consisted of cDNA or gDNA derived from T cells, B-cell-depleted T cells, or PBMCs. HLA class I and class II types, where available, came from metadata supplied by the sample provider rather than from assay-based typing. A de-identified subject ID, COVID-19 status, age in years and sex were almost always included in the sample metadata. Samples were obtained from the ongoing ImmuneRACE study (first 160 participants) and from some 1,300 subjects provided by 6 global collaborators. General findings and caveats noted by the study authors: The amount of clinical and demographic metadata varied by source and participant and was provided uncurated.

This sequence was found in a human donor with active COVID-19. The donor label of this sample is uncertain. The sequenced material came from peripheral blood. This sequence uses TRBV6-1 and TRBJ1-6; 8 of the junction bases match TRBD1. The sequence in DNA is TGTGCCAGCAGTGAACGACAGGGGAATTCACCCCTCCACTTT. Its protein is CASSERQGNSPLHF.